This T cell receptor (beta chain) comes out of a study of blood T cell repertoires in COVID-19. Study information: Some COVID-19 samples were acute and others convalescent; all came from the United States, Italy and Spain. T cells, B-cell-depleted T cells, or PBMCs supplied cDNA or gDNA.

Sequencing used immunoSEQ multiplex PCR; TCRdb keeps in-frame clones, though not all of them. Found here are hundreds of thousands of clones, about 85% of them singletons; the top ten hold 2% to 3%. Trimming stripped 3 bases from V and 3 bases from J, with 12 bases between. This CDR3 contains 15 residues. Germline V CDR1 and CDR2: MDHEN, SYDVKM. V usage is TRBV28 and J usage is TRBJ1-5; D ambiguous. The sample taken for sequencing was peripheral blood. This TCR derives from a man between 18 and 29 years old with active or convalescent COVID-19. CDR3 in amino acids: CASSFFPRVNQPQHF. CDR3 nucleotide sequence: TGTGCCAGCAGTTTTTTCCCCCGCGTCAATCAGCCCCAGCATTTT.